This TCR beta chain emerged from a study of blood T cell repertoires in COVID-19. On the study more broadly: Whether acute or convalescent, the COVID-19 samples came from the United States, Italy and Spain. The cDNA or gDNA used as material had been derived from T cells, B-cell-depleted T cells, or PBMCs.

In the study's own analysis: Amplification of reference gene primers provided the estimated nucleated cell counts. Clones were sequenced by immunoSEQ multiplex PCR, and TCRdb holds only the in-frame ones, with some missing. The DNA was the basis for D and trimming; V, J and clone size are from that table. The repertoire consists of over 350,000 clones, with 88% occurring once and the leading ten covering around 0.95%. Each participant's cohort was designated according to participant-reported clinical history. The V end lost 0 bases, the J end lost 1 base, and 6 bases lay between the germline ends. CDR3 length equals 14 residues. Germline CDR1 is SEHNR and CDR2 is FQNEAQ (reference sequence).

The chain couples TRBV7-9 to TRBJ1-1; no clear D gene. The sequenced sample was PBMCs or T cells enriched from blood (not recorded which). This clonotype originated in a woman in her 30s with acute COVID-19. CDR3 sequence: CASSLAQTNTEAFF. The CDR3 DNA follows: TGTGCCAGCAGCTTAGCACAGACGAACACTGAAGCTTTCTTT.